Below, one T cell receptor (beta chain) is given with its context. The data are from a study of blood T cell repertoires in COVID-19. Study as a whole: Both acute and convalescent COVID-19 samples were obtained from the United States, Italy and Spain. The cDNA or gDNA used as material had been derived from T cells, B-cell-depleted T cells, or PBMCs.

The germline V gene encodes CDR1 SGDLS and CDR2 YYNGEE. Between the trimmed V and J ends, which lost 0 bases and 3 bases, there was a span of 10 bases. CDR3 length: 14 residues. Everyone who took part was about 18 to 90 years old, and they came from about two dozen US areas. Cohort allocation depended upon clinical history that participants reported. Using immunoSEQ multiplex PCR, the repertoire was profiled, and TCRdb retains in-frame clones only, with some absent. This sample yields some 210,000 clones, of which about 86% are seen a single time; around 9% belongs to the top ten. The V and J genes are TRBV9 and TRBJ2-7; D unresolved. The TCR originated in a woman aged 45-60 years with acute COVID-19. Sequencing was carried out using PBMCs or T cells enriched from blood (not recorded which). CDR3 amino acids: CASSVGGDGYEQYF. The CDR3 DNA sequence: TGTGCCAGCAGCGTAGGCGGAGACGGCTACGAGCAGTACTTC.